These T cell receptor beta chains were read from a single sample in a study of neurological immune-mediated disorders. TCRdb redid the calling of the 5' RACE reads with MiXCR, one entry per CDR3 protein. The sample consists of roughly 70,000 distinct CDR3 sequences, around 4.2% of them appearing once. Sequencing used PBMCs. The receptors were gathered from a man under 40 with multiple sclerosis. CDR3s include the opening cysteine and the closing phenylalanine or tryptophan. A D gene is named only where the DNA matches it firmly. Size is omitted from some rows. Given values are once, few, many or a class for expanded clones.

TGTGCCAGCAGCTATAACGCCAGGCACGAGCAGTACTTC CASSYNARHEQYF TRBV5-4 many TRBJ2-7 NA
TGCGCCAGCAGCGACACGGGGTACACCGGGGAGCTGTTTTTT CASSDTGYTGELFF TRBV5-1 many TRBJ2-2 NA
TGTGCCAGCCCCTCAGGGAGGGGGGCCTACGAGCAGTACTTC CASPSGRGAYEQYF TRBV12-3/TRBV12-4 many TRBJ2-7 NA
TGCGCCAGCAGCTTGGAGGCAGAGTACTATGGCTACACCTTC CASSLEAEYYGYTF TRBV5-1 many TRBJ1-2 NA
TGTGCCAGCAGTCCGCGGACAGACTACGAGCAGTACTTC CASSPRTDYEQYF TRBV27 many TRBJ2-7 NA
TGCGCCAGCAGCCATGGGAGACAGAGACAAGAGACCCAGTACTTC CASSHGRQRQETQYF TRBV4-3 many TRBJ2-5 NA
TGCGCCAGCAGCTTGGCTATGGGCCGGGCTGAAAAACTGTTTTTT CASSLAMGRAEKLFF TRBV5-1 many TRBJ1-4 NA
TGTGCCAGCAGTCAGAGGACCTACAATGAGCAGTTCTTC CASSQRTYNEQFF TRBV12-3/TRBV12-4 many TRBJ2-1 NA
TGTGCCAGCAGGAAAACGGGGGTGAACACTGAAGCTTTCTTT CASRKTGVNTEAFF TRBV6-5 NA TRBJ1-1 NA
TGTGCCACCAGTGAGGGTAGCTCGGTTACGCAGTATTTT CATSEGSSVTQYF TRBV24-1 many TRBJ2-3 NA
TGTGCCAGCAGCCAAGGACGGAAAGAGACCCAGTACTTC CASSQGRKETQYF TRBV12-3/TRBV12-4 many TRBJ2-5 NA
TGTGCCAGCAGCCTAGCGGGAGAGAACACCGGGGAGCTGTTTTTT CASSLAGENTGELFF TRBV6-5 many TRBJ2-2 TRBD2
TGTGCCAGCAGCACCATCGGGACAGGGGTCTCTGGAAACACCATATATTTT CASSTIGTGVSGNTIYF TRBV5-5 many TRBJ1-3 TRBD1
TGCGCCAGCAGCTTAACTCCTAGCACAGATACGCAGTATTTT CASSLTPSTDTQYF TRBV5-1 many TRBJ2-3 NA
TGCAGTGCTAGACCCATGAACACCGGGGAGCTGTTTTTT CSARPMNTGELFF TRBV20-1 many TRBJ2-2 NA
TGCGCCAGCAGCCAGGGACAGAGCTCCTACAATGAGCAGTTCTTC CASSQGQSSYNEQFF TRBV5-1 many TRBJ2-1 TRBD1
TGCGCCAGCAGCTCTCCGACATCTCCGGGGTATGGCTACACCTTC CASSSPTSPGYGYTF TRBV5-1 many TRBJ1-2 NA
TGTGCCAGCAGTTACGCCTACGAGCAGTACTTC CASSYAYEQYF TRBV6-2/TRBV6-3 many TRBJ2-7 NA
TGCGCCAGCAGCCAAGATCCGCATTCTAACTATGGCTACACCTTC CASSQDPHSNYGYTF TRBV4-1 many TRBJ1-2 NA
TGCGCCAGCAGGCCGTCTCTTGGGGTTGTTAACATTCAGTACTTC CASRPSLGVVNIQYF TRBV5-1 few TRBJ2-4 NA
TGCGCCAGCAGCAAACATAGGAGCTCCTATAATTCACCCCTCCACTTT CASSKHRSSYNSPLHF TRBV4-3 many TRBJ1-6 NA
TGCAGTGCTAGCCCAGGGACTAGCGGCGCCACAGATACGCAGTATTTT CSASPGTSGATDTQYF TRBV20-1 many TRBJ2-3 TRBD2
TGTGCCAGCCCCAACACCTGGGGATCCTACGAGCAGTACTTC CASPNTWGSYEQYF TRBV21-1 many TRBJ2-7 NA
TGCGCCAGCAGCTTGGAGGGGAACACTGAAGCTTTCTTT CASSLEGNTEAFF TRBV5-1 many TRBJ1-1 NA
TGCGCCAGCAGCTCCAGGGGGCCCGACACAGATACGCAGTATTTT CASSSRGPDTDTQYF TRBV5-1 many TRBJ2-3 TRBD1
TGTGCCTGGAGTGGGACGACGGATACGCAGTATTTT CAWSGTTDTQYF TRBV30 many TRBJ2-3 NA
TGCGCCAGCAGCCAAGAAGGGGCCGGCTACGAGCAGTACTTC CASSQEGAGYEQYF TRBV4-3 many TRBJ2-7 NA
TGTGCCACCAGCAGAGTTCCCGAATCCTACGAGCAGTACTTC CATSRVPESYEQYF TRBV15 many TRBJ2-7 NA
TGTGCCAGCAGCTCCCGGTGGAGCACTGAAGCTTTCTTT CASSSRWSTEAFF TRBV5-6 NA TRBJ1-1 NA
TGCGCCAGCAGCTTGTCAGGAGGTGGCAATGAGCAGTTCTTC CASSLSGGGNEQFF TRBV5-1 many TRBJ2-1 NA
TGCGCCAGCAGCTTGGGAACATCCCAAAAACTGTTTTTT CASSLGTSQKLFF TRBV5-1 many TRBJ1-4 NA
TGTGCTAGTGGTTCGGGACTAGCGGGGGCTAAAGAGACCCAGTACTTC CASGSGLAGAKETQYF TRBV12-5 many TRBJ2-5 TRBD2
TGCAGTGCCGCGAGCAGGGCATACGAGCAGTACTTC CSAASRAYEQYF TRBV20-1 many TRBJ2-7 NA
TGCAGTGCTAGCACAGGGGTGTGGAATCAGCCCCAGCATTTT CSASTGVWNQPQHF TRBV20-1 NA TRBJ1-5 TRBD1
TGTGCCAGCAGTTATACCGACGGCCTCGGGGGCTACACCTTC CASSYTDGLGGYTF TRBV6-6 many TRBJ1-2 NA
TGCAGTGCTAGAGAAGCGGCAGCCCTTAGCAATCAGCCCCAGCATTTT CSAREAAALSNQPQHF TRBV20-1 NA TRBJ1-5 NA
TGTGCCAGCAGCTCAGAGACTAGCGCCACAGATACGCAGTATTTT CASSSETSATDTQYF TRBV7-9 many TRBJ2-3 TRBD2
TGCGCCAGCAGCTTGGTTAGGTGGGGGAGCTCCTACAATGAGCAGTTCTTC CASSLVRWGSSYNEQFF TRBV5-1 many TRBJ2-1 NA
TGTGCCAGCGGAAAAGCGGGGACCTACGAGCAGTACTTC CASGKAGTYEQYF TRBV25-1 many TRBJ2-7 TRBD2
TGTGCCAGCAGCTTAGCGAAGGCGGGGTTGAAGACCCAGTACTTC CASSLAKAGLKTQYF TRBV7-2 many TRBJ2-5 NA
TGTGCCAGCAGCTTATCCGGGACTAGCGGGTCAAGCTCCTACGAGCAGTACTTC CASSLSGTSGSSSYEQYF TRBV7-8 once TRBJ2-7 TRBD2
TGTGCCAGCAGGGACAGGAGGGGGTTATATGAAGAGACCCAGTACTTC CASRDRRGLYEETQYF TRBV6-5 many TRBJ2-5 NA
TGTGCCAGCAGCTTAGTCGTTGGGACAGGGAACGGTATGAACACTGAAGCTTTCTTT CASSLVVGTGNGMNTEAFF TRBV5-6 NA TRBJ1-1 TRBD1
TGCAGTGCTGGGGACGGTCCCCAAGAGACCCAGTACTTC CSAGDGPQETQYF TRBV20-1 many TRBJ2-5 NA
TGTGCCAGCAGCCTTAGGGCAAAGGCTAGCGGGGGGGGATTGGGCGATACGCAGTATTTT CASSLRAKASGGGLGDTQYF TRBV7-2 many TRBJ2-3 TRBD2
TGCAGTGCTAGGGCGGGACAGGGAGTTACTGAAGCTTTCTTT CSARAGQGVTEAFF TRBV20-1 many TRBJ1-1 TRBD1
TGTGCCAGCAGTGCAAGATATACGCGAAATGCACAAGCTTTCTTT CASSARYTRNAQAFF TRBV6-2/TRBV6-3 many TRBJ1-1 NA
TGTGCCAGCAGTTCGGGACAGGGAATCAATCAGCCCCAGCATTTT CASSSGQGINQPQHF TRBV12-3/TRBV12-4 NA TRBJ1-5 TRBD1
TGCAGTGCTCCGACAGGGAATGAGCAGTTCTTC CSAPTGNEQFF TRBV20-1 many TRBJ2-1 TRBD1
TGCAGTGCTAGAGATCCCCAGGGCAATCAGCCCCAGCATTTT CSARDPQGNQPQHF TRBV20-1 many TRBJ1-5 NA